This is a list of T cell receptor beta chains from one sample in a study of blood T cell repertoires in COVID-19. Here immunoSEQ multiplex PCR was the method, and the copy in TCRdb shows in-frame clones only, minus some. The data contain about 440,000 clones, 87% of them singletons. Source material: PBMCs or T cells enriched from blood (not recorded which). The source of these receptors is a woman aged 18-35 years with acute COVID-19. The CDR3 runs from the conserved cysteine through the conserved F or W. D genes are given only for firm matches. Clone size is shown for a subset of rows, as once, few, many or a class of expanded clone.

J: TRBJ1-4
D: TRBD1
size: NA
V: TRBV30
CDR3: CAWNGQGALSTNEKLFF
DNA: TGTGCCTGGAATGGACAGGGGGCATTGAGTACTAATGAAAAACTGTTTTTT

J: TRBJ2-7
D: NA
size: once
V: TRBV5-6
CDR3: CASSSGGPRYEQYF
DNA: TGTGCCAGCAGCTCAGGTGGGCCCCGATACGAGCAGTACTTC

J: TRBJ2-7
D: NA
size: NA
V: TRBV5-8
CDR3: CASSLGPGEAYEQYF
DNA: TGTGCCAGCAGCTTGGGACCGGGGGAGGCCTACGAGCAGTACTTC

J: TRBJ1-2
D: NA
size: NA
V: TRBV5-4
CDR3: CASSRESTGSGGYTF
DNA: TGTGCCAGCAGCCGAGAGAGTACAGGCTCTGGTGGCTACACCTTC

J: TRBJ2-2
D: NA
size: NA
V: TRBV6-2/TRBV6-3
CDR3: CASSYSKGLTGELFF
DNA: TGTGCCAGCAGTTACTCGAAGGGGTTAACCGGGGAGCTGTTTTTT

J: TRBJ1-2
D: TRBD1
size: NA
V: TRBV6-5
CDR3: CASSRGGPSYGYTF
DNA: TGTGCCAGCAGTAGAGGGGGCCCCTCCTATGGCTACACCTTC

J: TRBJ1-1
D: NA
size: NA
V: TRBV19
CDR3: CASSIVGGNTEAFF
DNA: TGTGCCAGTAGTATAGTCGGGGGAAACACTGAAGCTTTCTTT

J: TRBJ1-2
D: NA
size: NA
V: TRBV6-5
CDR3: CASMEESSNDGYTF
DNA: TGTGCCAGCATGGAGGAGTCCTCAAACGATGGCTACACCTTC

J: TRBJ2-4
D: NA
size: once
V: TRBV27
CDR3: CASSPTVAKNIQYF
DNA: TGTGCCAGCAGTCCTACAGTAGCCAAAAACATTCAGTACTTC

J: TRBJ2-3
D: NA
size: NA
V: TRBV6-5
CDR3: CASSYWSGSTDTQYF
DNA: TGTGCCAGCAGTTACTGGTCAGGGTCGACAGATACGCAGTATTTT

J: TRBJ2-7
D: NA
size: NA
V: TRBV9
CDR3: CASSVEGRDYEQYF
DNA: TGTGCCAGCAGCGTAGAAGGCAGGGACTACGAGCAGTACTTC

J: TRBJ1-4
D: TRBD1
size: NA
V: TRBV18
CDR3: CASSLRTGPTNEKLFF
DNA: TGTGCCAGCTCGCTAAGGACAGGGCCTACTAATGAAAAACTGTTTTTT

J: TRBJ2-3
D: TRBD1
size: NA
V: TRBV6-1
CDR3: CASSEFVVRGPTQDTQYF
DNA: TGTGCCAGCAGTGAATTTGTGGTCAGGGGGCCAACGCAGGATACGCAGTATTTT

J: TRBJ1-1
D: NA
size: NA
V: TRBV6-5
CDR3: CASSYSRSGMSTEAFF
DNA: TGTGCCAGCAGTTACTCTAGATCAGGGATGAGTACTGAAGCTTTCTTT

J: TRBJ1-2
D: NA
size: once
V: TRBV6-1
CDR3: CASSESSWGVAGYTF
DNA: TGTGCCAGCAGTGAATCTTCATGGGGAGTTGCTGGCTACACCTTC

J: TRBJ1-2
D: TRBD1
size: NA
V: TRBV28
CDR3: CASSLATGVYGYTF
DNA: TGTGCCAGCAGTTTAGCGACAGGGGTCTATGGCTACACCTTC

J: TRBJ2-7
D: TRBD2
size: NA
V: TRBV6-5
CDR3: CASSYSGLATAYEQYF
DNA: TGTGCCAGCAGTTACTCCGGACTAGCGACTGCCTACGAGCAGTACTTC

J: TRBJ1-1
D: NA
size: NA
V: TRBV5-1
CDR3: CASSLWAPGTEAFF
DNA: TGCGCCAGCAGCTTATGGGCCCCGGGAACTGAAGCTTTCTTT

J: TRBJ1-3
D: TRBD1
size: NA
V: TRBV7-2
CDR3: CASSLALTGAGNTIYF
DNA: TGTGCCAGCAGCTTAGCGTTAACAGGGGCTGGAAACACCATATATTTT

J: TRBJ2-7
D: TRBD1
size: NA
V: TRBV30
CDR3: CAWSVDRASYEQYF
DNA: TGTGCCTGGAGTGTCGACAGGGCCTCCTACGAGCAGTACTTC

J: TRBJ2-3
D: TRBD2
size: NA
V: TRBV19
CDR3: CASSMGLAGPYTDTQYF
DNA: TGTGCCAGTAGTATGGGGCTAGCGGGACCCTACACAGATACGCAGTATTTT

J: TRBJ2-7
D: NA
size: NA
V: TRBV12-3/TRBV12-4
CDR3: CASSLGHSYEQYF
DNA: TGTGCCAGCAGTTTAGGTCATTCCTACGAGCAGTACTTC

J: TRBJ2-3
D: NA
size: NA
V: TRBV5-4
CDR3: CASSFGDTQYF
DNA: TGTGCCAGCAGCTTCGGGGATACGCAGTATTTT

J: TRBJ2-7
D: TRBD2
size: NA
V: TRBV11-2
CDR3: CASSLGLGADYEQYF
DNA: TGTGCCAGCAGCTTGGGACTAGGGGCCGACTACGAGCAGTACTTC

J: TRBJ1-2
D: NA
size: once
V: TRBV29-1
CDR3: CSVGMASYGYTF
DNA: TGCAGCGTTGGCATGGCCTCCTATGGCTACACCTTC

J: TRBJ1-4
D: NA
size: NA
V: TRBV4-1
CDR3: CASSLTANEKLFF
DNA: TGCGCCAGCAGCTTGACAGCTAATGAAAAACTGTTTTTT

J: TRBJ1-5
D: NA
size: NA
V: TRBV12-3/TRBV12-4
CDR3: CASGGQPQHF
DNA: TGTGCCAGCGGCGGACAGCCCCAGCATTTT

J: TRBJ1-6
D: NA
size: NA
V: TRBV7-8
CDR3: CASSPGQSDSPLHF
DNA: TGTGCCAGCAGCCCTGGACAGTCCGATTCACCCCTCCACTTT

J: TRBJ2-5
D: TRBD2
size: few
V: TRBV19
CDR3: CASSTRLAGSGQETQYF
DNA: TGTGCCAGTAGTACTCGCCTAGCGGGAAGCGGCCAAGAGACCCAGTACTTC

J: TRBJ2-7
D: TRBD1
size: NA
V: TRBV6-5
CDR3: CASSFLVRDSSEQYF
DNA: TGTGCCAGCAGTTTCCTGGTAAGGGACAGCAGCGAGCAGTACTTC

J: TRBJ2-3
D: NA
size: NA
V: TRBV5-6
CDR3: CASSLVSTDTQYF
DNA: TGTGCCAGCAGCTTGGTAAGCACAGATACGCAGTATTTT

J: TRBJ1-2
D: TRBD1
size: NA
V: TRBV5-1
CDR3: CASSLLGQGTNYGYTF
DNA: TGCGCCAGCAGCTTATTGGGACAGGGTACCAACTATGGCTACACCTTC

J: TRBJ1-2
D: TRBD1
size: NA
V: TRBV7-6
CDR3: CASSPSGTEYGYTF
DNA: TGTGCCAGCAGCCCCAGTGGGACAGAATATGGCTACACCTTC

J: TRBJ1-5
D: NA
size: NA
V: TRBV5-4
CDR3: CASSFSQGIGSNQPQHF
DNA: TGTGCCAGCAGCTTCTCGCAGGGGATTGGCAGCAATCAGCCCCAGCATTTT

J: TRBJ1-2
D: NA
size: NA
V: TRBV5-4
CDR3: CASSLTGSRMGGYTF
DNA: TGTGCCAGCAGCTTAACAGGGTCAAGGATGGGTGGCTACACCTTC

J: TRBJ1-5
D: TRBD1
size: NA
V: TRBV3-1/TRBV3-2
CDR3: CASSHQGGNQPQHF
DNA: TGTGCCAGCAGCCACCAGGGGGGCAATCAGCCCCAGCATTTT

J: TRBJ1-5
D: NA
size: NA
V: TRBV24-1
CDR3: CATSDAQGGFNQPQHF
DNA: TGTGCCACCAGTGATGCGCAGGGTGGGTTCAATCAGCCCCAGCATTTT

J: TRBJ2-7
D: NA
size: NA
V: TRBV19
CDR3: CASSSRQDPYEQYF
DNA: TGTGCCAGTAGTTCAAGACAGGACCCCTACGAGCAGTACTTC

J: TRBJ1-1
D: TRBD1
size: once
V: TRBV5-6
CDR3: CASSSDRVAEAFF
DNA: TGTGCCAGCAGCTCCGACAGGGTTGCTGAAGCTTTCTTT

J: TRBJ2-5
D: NA
size: NA
V: TRBV7-3
CDR3: CASSPNGPRETQYF
DNA: TGTGCCAGCAGCCCCAACGGTCCTCGGGAGACCCAGTACTTC

J: TRBJ1-1
D: NA
size: NA
V: TRBV12-3/TRBV12-4
CDR3: CASSLGFPVEAFF
DNA: TGTGCCAGCAGTTTAGGCTTTCCGGTAGAAGCTTTCTTT